In this sample, the clone carrying this T cell receptor (beta chain) turned up a few times. TCRdb re-called the PCR reads with MiXCR, one entry per CDR3 protein. The top ten hold over 0.6% of the sample, which has approximately 550,000 distinct CDR3 sequences, roughly 24% seen once. The source of the sample is a study of molecular identifiers for immune sequencing clone quantification. Germline assignment: CDR1 SGHNT and CDR2 YYREEE (reference sequence). CDR3 length: 16 residues. The V gene lost 0 bases and the J gene lost 9 bases, with 19 bases spanning the gap. Sequencing was carried out using naive CD8+ T cells from blood, with Jurkat cell RNA spiked in. As for subset: FACS-sorted CD8+CD4-CCR7+CD45RA+ naive T cells. V gene TRBV5-4 combines with J gene TRBJ2-1; D is perhaps TRBD2 (6 bases). The receptor was isolated from a human donor in good health. Some libraries in this study had Jurkat cell RNA spiked in. The CDR3 bases are TGTGCCAGCAGCTTGGCCTTGGCTAGCGTACTCAGTGAGCAGTTCTTC. Amino acids: CASSLALASVLSEQFF.